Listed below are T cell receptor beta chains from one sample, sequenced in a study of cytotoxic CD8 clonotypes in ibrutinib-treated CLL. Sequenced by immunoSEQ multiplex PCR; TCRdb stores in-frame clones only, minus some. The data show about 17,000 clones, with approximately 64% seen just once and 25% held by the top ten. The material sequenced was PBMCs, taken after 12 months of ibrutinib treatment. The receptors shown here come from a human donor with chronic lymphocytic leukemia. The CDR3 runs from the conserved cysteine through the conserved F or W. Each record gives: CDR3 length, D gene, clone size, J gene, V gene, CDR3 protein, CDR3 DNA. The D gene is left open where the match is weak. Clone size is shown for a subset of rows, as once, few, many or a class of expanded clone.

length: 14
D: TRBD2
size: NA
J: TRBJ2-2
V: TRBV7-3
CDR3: CASSSTSGIGELFF
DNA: TGTGCCAGCAGCTCGACTAGCGGGATTGGGGAGCTGTTTTTT

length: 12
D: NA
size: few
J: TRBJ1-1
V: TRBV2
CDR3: CASTGQGTEAFF
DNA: TGTGCCAGTACCGGGCAGGGTACTGAAGCTTTCTTT

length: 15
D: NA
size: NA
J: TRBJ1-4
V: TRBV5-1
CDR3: CASSLQHRDDEKLFF
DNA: TGCGCCAGCAGCCTCCAGCACAGGGATGATGAAAAACTGTTTTTT

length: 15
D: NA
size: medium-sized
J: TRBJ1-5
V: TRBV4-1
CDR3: CASSHSGMGNQPQHF
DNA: TGCGCCAGCAGCCATTCGGGGATGGGCAATCAGCCCCAGCATTTT

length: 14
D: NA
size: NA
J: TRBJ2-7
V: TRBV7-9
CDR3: CASSLVGLDNEQYF
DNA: TGTGCCAGCAGCTTAGTTGGCCTAGACAACGAGCAGTACTTC

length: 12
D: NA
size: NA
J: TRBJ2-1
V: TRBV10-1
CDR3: CASSDSFNEQFF
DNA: TGCGCCAGCAGTGACAGCTTCAATGAGCAGTTCTTC

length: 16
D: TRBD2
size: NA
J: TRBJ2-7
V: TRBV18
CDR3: CASSPPGRSGTYEQYF
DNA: TGTGCCAGCTCACCACCCGGAAGAAGCGGGACCTACGAGCAGTACTTC

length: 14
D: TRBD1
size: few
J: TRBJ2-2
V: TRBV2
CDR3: CASTGTGGTGELFF
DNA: TGTGCCAGTACCGGGACAGGGGGCACCGGGGAGCTGTTTTTT

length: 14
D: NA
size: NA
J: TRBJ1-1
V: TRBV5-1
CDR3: CASSLDTTNTEAFF
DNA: TGCGCCAGCAGCTTGGACACAACGAACACTGAAGCTTTCTTT

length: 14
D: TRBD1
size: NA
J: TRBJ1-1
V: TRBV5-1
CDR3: CASGLGTGGTEAFF
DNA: TGCGCCAGCGGTTTGGGGACAGGGGGGACTGAAGCTTTCTTT